This T cell receptor (beta chain) is drawn from a study of blood T cell repertoires in COVID-19. This clone was detected only once. Some clones are missing from TCRdb's copy, which holds only in-frame ones; the method was immunoSEQ multiplex PCR. The sample shows 200,000 to 250,000 clones, 88% of them seen only once. The ends lost 2 bases at V and 5 bases at J; junction bases unmatched: 4. Germline V gene lookup returns CDR1 KGHDR and CDR2 SFDVKD. CDR3 size: 16 residues. V and J are TRBV24-1 and TRBJ2-2, with 10 bases lining up with TRBD1. Sequencing input: peripheral blood. This receptor was taken from a man between 65 and 85 years old with acute or convalescent COVID-19. The CDR3 sequence is CATSDWGTGETGELFF. CDR3 bases: TGTGCCACCAGTGATTGGGGGACAGGGGAAACCGGGGAGCTGTTTTTT.